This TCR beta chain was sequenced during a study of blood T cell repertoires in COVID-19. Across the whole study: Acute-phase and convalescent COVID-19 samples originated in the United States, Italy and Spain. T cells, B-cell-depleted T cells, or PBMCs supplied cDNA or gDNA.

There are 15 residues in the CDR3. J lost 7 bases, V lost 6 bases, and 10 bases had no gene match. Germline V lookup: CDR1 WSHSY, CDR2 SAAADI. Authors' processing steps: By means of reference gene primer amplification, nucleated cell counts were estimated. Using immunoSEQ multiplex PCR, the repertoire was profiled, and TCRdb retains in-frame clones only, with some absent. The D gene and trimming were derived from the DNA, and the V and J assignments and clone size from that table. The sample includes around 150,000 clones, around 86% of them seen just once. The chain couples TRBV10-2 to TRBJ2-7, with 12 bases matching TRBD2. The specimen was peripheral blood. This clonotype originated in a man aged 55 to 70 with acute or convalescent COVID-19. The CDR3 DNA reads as TGCGCCAGCAGCGGGCTAGCGGGAGGGCCGGTAGAGCAGTACTTC. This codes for CASSGLAGGPVEQYF.